The rows below give T cell receptor beta chains drawn from one sample of a study of shared clonotypes between healthy human individuals. Only in-frame clones appear in the TCRdb table, and some are missing; sequencing was by immunoSEQ multiplex PCR. Of roughly 1,000,000 clones detected, 70% to 80% appear once; the ten largest clones hold 0.5% to 0.6%. What was sequenced was memory CD4+ T cells from PBMCs. These receptors were obtained from a young man in good health. Some clones in this sample may be carry-over from other donors' samples. CDR3s leave out the opening cysteine and the closing phenylalanine or tryptophan.

TRBV5-4	ASSPTGTSNTGELF
TRBV2	ASSEQEPGYSNQPQH
TRBV25-1	ASKQTGGRSPLH
TRBV29-1	SVDWQGAETQY
TRBV28	ASSFREPETQY
TRBV7-2	ASSSTSGRDPYEQY
TRBV6-5	ASSYSTVGTEAF
TRBV2	ASRAAFPFNQPQH
TRBV4-2	ASSQDRERGVNEQF
TRBV5-4	ASSLGGTSGRLNEQY
TRBV18	ASSPPTGQGYYNEQF
TRBV28	ASKQGGHQPQH
TRBV19	ASSRRGSGFGELF
TRBV27	ASSLKPDRDGNQPQH
TRBV7-2	ASSGGRGSGNTIY
TRBV21-1	ASSKEGYEQY
TRBV28	ASSLQGPTEKLF
TRBV19	ASSTLAANYNEQF
TRBV5-1	ASSGSGTDTQY
TRBV10-3	AIRETGTYEQY
TRBV7-9	ASSLGDRDPDEQY
TRBV28	ASSPPMDRSNQPQH
TRBV9	ASSSEGLADTDTQY
TRBV5-4	ASSFSGAHEQF
TRBV29-1	SVEAPPGLVK
TRBV5-8	ASSQTNKAQGRGYT
TRBV11-3	ASSLRIAGVGNEQF
TRBV29-1	SVAGTATYEQY